This T cell receptor beta chain was retrieved from a study of spatial heterogeneity in lung cancer. Study information: After resection, follow-up PBMC samples were sequenced when available, at a median of about two years later.

TCRdb redid the calling of the 5' RACE reads with MiXCR, one entry per CDR3 protein. This table holds roughly 72,000 distinct CDR3 sequences, about 9.5% found once. Time point: blood at routine non-recurrence follow-up after resection. Overall study findings and caveats: Blood contained ubiquitous expanded tumor TCRs more at resection than at follow-up.

The CDR3 spans 13 residues. Germline V gene lookup returns CDR1 SGHTA and CDR2 FQGNSA. V lost 1 base, J lost 5 bases, and 8 bases lay in between. This clonotype appeared many times. The antigen remains undetermined. V usage is TRBV7-2 and J usage is TRBJ1-1; D gene ambiguous. This clonotype was sampled from a female donor with early-stage non-small cell lung cancer. Sequences were derived from PBMCs, sampled at follow-up. The DNA for the CDR3 is TGTGCCAGCAGCTTAGGGTACAATACTGAAGCTTTCTTT. It specifies CASSLGYNTEAFF.